The entry below gives a single TCR beta chain sequence along with its context. Its target is not known. With 60 Vbeta and 13 Jbeta primers, the PCR was carried out. TCRdb keeps only in-frame clones here, not all; method: immunoSEQ multiplex PCR. The sample has under 200,000 clones; about 86% are singletons. This sample is part of a study of cytomegalovirus exposure and HLA in healthy donors. Study results and limitations: The majority of TCR sequences were rare, yet some public TCRs appeared in many donors. For TCR beta chains, V- and J-gene trimming was later linked to a missense DCLRE1C variant.

This CDR3 region has 16 residues. V was trimmed by 4 bases and J by 3 bases, leaving 20 bases between them. Germline V lookup: CDR1 SGHTS, CDR2 YDEGEE. The chain joins TRBV5-8 to TRBJ2-7; D perhaps matches TRBD1 (6 bases). Sequencing was performed on PBMCs. The clonotype originates from a woman younger than 45 in good health and CMV-seronegative. CDR3: CASSTRPGHGIYEQYF. For the CDR3, the DNA is TGTGCCAGCAGCACGCGACCGGGACATGGGATCTACGAGCAGTACTTC. Based on the CDR3 plus reference TRBV5-8 and TRBJ2-7, the full variable domain is EAGVTQSPTHLIKTRGQQATLRCSPISGHTSVYWYQQALGLGLQFLLWYDEGEERNRGNFPPRFSGRQFPNYSSELNVNALELEDSALYLCASSTRPGHGIYEQYFGPGTRLTVT.